Following are 23 T cell receptor beta chains from one sample sequenced in a study of cytomegalovirus exposure and HLA in healthy donors. With 60 Vbeta and 13 Jbeta primers, the PCR was carried out. Profiled with immunoSEQ multiplex PCR; TCRdb holds only in-frame clones, not every one. The data show around 140,000 clones, with 72% seen just once and around 4.2% held by the top ten. Sequencing input: PBMCs. Receptors originate from a man in his fifties or sixties in good health and CMV-seropositive.

The rearrangement joins TRBV2 to TRBJ2-7; TRBD1 might be the D (6 bases). Germline loops: CDR1 SNHLY, CDR2 FYNNEI. The CDR3 is 13 amino acids. Deletions cut 8 bases from V and 2 bases from J, with 13 bases between. Here the CDR3 reads CASRPTGPYEQYF. The CDR3, as DNA: TGTGCCAGCCGACCGACAGGACCCTACGAGCAGTACTTC.

The chain is built from TRBV2 and TRBJ2-4, with D possibly matching TRBD1 (6 bases). Trimming removed 4 bases from V and 0 bases from J, with 13 bases in between. In germline, CDR1 is SNHLY, CDR2 FYNNEI. The CDR3 has 16 amino acids. CDR3 sequence reads: CASSVATGLAKNIQYF. The CDR3 DNA reads as TGTGCCAGCAGTGTGGCGACAGGTTTAGCCAAAAACATTCAGTACTTC.

V gene TRBV2 combines with J gene TRBJ2-5, with TRBD1 matching over 9 bases. The ends lost 6 bases at V and 4 bases at J; junction bases unmatched: 15. The CDR3 runs 17 residues. The germline CDR1 and CDR2 sequences are SNHLY and FYNNEI. CDR3 DNA sequence: TGTGCCAGCAGCACCGGGACAGGGCCTGTAACGGGAGAGACCCAGTACTTC. It encodes CASSTGTGPVTGETQYF.

This sequence joins TRBV13 and TRBJ2-3; 7 bases are a match to TRBD2. The CDR3 extends over 14 amino acids. V lost 4 bases, J lost 3 bases, and 4 bases stayed unmatched. Germline lookup yields CDR1 PRHDT and CDR2 FYEKMQ (reference sequence). The CDR3 nucleotides read TGTGCCAGCAGCTATGGACTAGATACAGATACGCAGTATTTT. Protein: CASSYGLDTDTQYF.

This chain links TRBV6-1 with TRBJ1-4; D possibly corresponds to TRBD1 (6 bases). Trimming removed 8 bases from V and 7 bases from J, with 14 bases in between. Germline V CDR1 and CDR2: MNHNS, SASEGT. The CDR3 runs to 13 residues. The CDR3 sequence: CASRQGFGEKLFF. Here the CDR3 DNA reads TGTGCCAGCCGTCAGGGGTTCGGTGAAAAACTGTTTTTT.

The rearrangement joins TRBV7-2 to TRBJ2-5; 9 bases agree with TRBD1. Germline assignment: CDR1 SGHTA and CDR2 FQGNSA. With 1 base clipped from V and 4 bases from J, the junction kept 4 bases outside the gene matches. The CDR3 runs to 15 residues. The CDR3 sequence: CASSLGDRVVETQYF. CDR3 bases: TGTGCCAGCAGCTTAGGGGACAGGGTCGTAGAGACCCAGTACTTC.

The chain has TRBV11-2 and TRBJ1-2; D remains ambiguous. Between the trimmed V and J ends, which lost 3 bases and 6 bases, there was a span of 11 bases. CDR1 and CDR2 from the germline V gene are SGHAT and FQNNGV. CDR3 length equals 13 residues. The chain's CDR3 is CASSFSAGDGYTF. The CDR3 DNA reads as TGTGCCAGCAGCTTTTCCGCGGGCGATGGCTACACCTTC.

This sequence joins TRBV9 and TRBJ1-2; 7 bases agree with TRBD1. This CDR3 region has 15 residues. Germline V gene lookup returns CDR1 SGDLS and CDR2 YYNGEE. With V trimmed by 0 bases and J by 2 bases, 4 bases remained unmatched. This CDR3 reads CASSVGPDRNYGYTF. CDR3 DNA sequence: TGTGCCAGCAGCGTAGGGCCGGACAGGAACTATGGCTACACCTTC.

Worth noting for this clone: This specimen includes other DNA sequences encoding the same CDR3. The chain joins TRBV9 to TRBJ1-6; 9 nucleotides align to TRBD1. CDR1 is SGDLS and CDR2 is YYNGEE in the germline V gene. CDR3 length equals 14 residues. V gave up 4 bases and J gave up 9 bases; unmatched junction bases: 5. The CDR3 region is CASSSGQGRSPLHF. The CDR3 nucleotides read TGTGCCAGCAGCTCGGGACAGGGACGTTCACCCCTCCACTTT.

This chain uses TRBV7-2 with TRBJ2-7, with a tentative D call TRBD1 (5 bases). V was trimmed by 1 base and J by 6 bases, leaving 13 bases between them. The CDR3 covers 14 residues. Per the germline V gene, CDR1 is SGHTA and CDR2 is FQGNSA. CDR3 residues: CASSLEVGLGEQYF. CDR3 coding DNA: TGTGCCAGCAGCTTAGAGGTGGGGCTAGGCGAGCAGTACTTC.

In its sample, this clone was seen a few times. V and J are TRBV2 and TRBJ1-1, with D possibly matching TRBD1 (6 bases). The V gene's germline CDR1 is SNHLY and CDR2 FYNNEI. The CDR3 has 15 amino acids. V lost 6 bases, J lost 8 bases, and 22 bases lay in between. CDR3 DNA sequence: TGTGCCAGCAGCCCCCAAAATATGGACAGTTCAGAAGCTTTCTTT. This gives the protein CASSPQNMDSSEAFF.

In regard to this clone: The sample holds other DNA sequences that translate to the same CDR3. The chain couples TRBV5-1 to TRBJ2-5; TRBD2 aligns across 8 bases. Germline CDR1 and CDR2: SGHRS and YFSETQ. V gave up 3 bases and J gave up 5 bases; unmatched junction bases: 3. The CDR3 covers 13 residues. The DNA of the CDR3 is TGCGCCAGCAGCTCCGGGGGGGCTGAGACCCAGTACTTC. Translated, it gives CASSSGGAETQYF.

The V and J genes are TRBV7-9 and TRBJ2-5, with 7 bases aligning to TRBD1. The CDR3 length is 15 residues. Germline trimming cut 0 bases from V and 5 bases from J; bases unmatched to any gene: 6. Per germline, CDR1 SEHNR and CDR2 FQNEAQ (reference sequence). CDR3 DNA: TGTGCCAGCAGCTTAGCCAGACAGGGTTTTGAGACCCAGTACTTC. As protein: CASSLARQGFETQYF. Looking up the rest from reference TRBV7-9 and TRBJ2-5 gives the full variable domain: DTGVSQNPRHKITKRGQNVTFRCDPISEHNRLYWYRQTLGQGPEFLTYFQNEAQLEKSRLLSDRFSAERPKGSFSTLEIQRTEQGDSAMYLCASSLARQGFETQYFGPGTRLLVL.

This chain connects TRBV5-1 to TRBJ2-3, with unresolved D. CDR3 size: 13 residues. V was pared by 3 bases and J by 2 bases, with 7 bases between. Germline CDR1 reads SGHRS; CDR2 reads YFSETQ. This chain's CDR3 is CASSSSATDTQYF. The CDR3 region has the DNA TGCGCCAGCAGCTCGAGCGCCACAGATACGCAGTATTTT.

The chain recombines TRBV5-1 with TRBJ2-1; 9 nucleotides line up with TRBD2. CDR3 length: 13 residues. V was pared by 5 bases and J by 10 bases, with 7 bases of the junction left unmatched. The germline V gene has CDR1 SGHRS and CDR2 YFSETQ. Written as DNA, the CDR3 is TGCGCCAGCAGGCCATCGACTAGCGGCGAGCAGTTCTTC. Its translation: CASRPSTSGEQFF.

This chain links TRBV7-2 with TRBJ2-3; 8 bases map to TRBD2. Unmatched junction bases numbered 8, after V lost 1 base and J lost 2 bases. The CDR3 runs to 17 residues. The germline CDR1 and CDR2 sequences are SGHTA and FQGNSA. The CDR3 nucleotides read TGTGCCAGCAGCTTAGGAGGGCTAGCGGGTACCACAGATACGCAGTATTTT. Protein: CASSLGGLAGTTDTQYF. The full variable domain, with the rest looked up from reference TRBV7-2 and TRBJ2-3, is GAGVSQSPSNKVTEKGKDVELRCDPISGHTALYWYRQSLGQGLEFLIYFQGNSAPDKSGLPSDRFSAERTGGSVSTLTIQRTQQEDSAVYLCASSLGGLAGTTDTQYFGPGTRLTVL.

A few counts support this clone. This sequence joins TRBV11-2 and TRBJ2-7; D possibly corresponds to TRBD2 (6 bases). Trimming pared 0 bases from V and 2 bases from J, leaving 17 bases between. Germline V lookup: CDR1 SGHAT, CDR2 FQNNGV. The CDR3 is 17 amino acids. The CDR3 spells CASSLEGFGRGAYEQYF. In DNA form, the CDR3 reads TGTGCCAGCAGCTTAGAGGGGTTCGGGAGAGGTGCCTACGAGCAGTACTTC.

This rearrangement joins TRBV19 to TRBJ2-6, with unresolved D. The V end lost 3 bases, the J end lost 2 bases, and 2 bases lay between the germline ends. The CDR3 length is 13 residues. Per germline, CDR1 LNHDA and CDR2 SQIVND (reference sequence). CDR3 in amino acids: CASSITGANVLTF. The CDR3 nucleotides read TGTGCCAGTAGTATTACTGGGGCCAACGTCCTGACTTTC. The whole variable domain, filled in from reference TRBV19 and TRBJ2-6, reads DGGITQSPKYLFRKEGQNVTLSCEQNLNHDAMYWYRQDPGQGLRLIYYSQIVNDFQKGDIAEGYSVSREKKESFPLTVTSAQKNPTAFYLCASSITGANVLTFGAGSRLTVL.

The chain joins TRBV7-9 to TRBJ1-1; D gene unclear. The V end was cut by 1 base, the J end by 3 bases, with 6 bases between. The CDR3 loop spans 13 amino acids. CDR1 SEHNR and CDR2 FQNEAQ come from the germline V gene (reference sequence). The chain's CDR3 is CASSLGYDTEAFF. As DNA, the CDR3 is TGTGCCAGCAGCTTAGGCTACGACACTGAAGCTTTCTTT.

The chain uses TRBV7-8 and TRBJ1-1, with TRBD1 identical over 7 bases. Looked up from germline, CDR1 is SGHVS and CDR2 is FQNEAQ. This CDR3 is built from 14 residues. V gave up 4 bases and J gave up 5 bases; unmatched junction bases: 7. This CDR3 reads CASSSHPQGTEAFF. The CDR3 bases are TGTGCCAGCAGCTCCCATCCACAGGGGACTGAAGCTTTCTTT.

The CDR3, as DNA: TGTGCCAGCATGATCCGGTCGAGCGGGAGGATCGAGCAGTTCTTC. Translated: CASMIRSSGRIEQFF. V is TRBV11-3 and J is TRBJ2-1, with 9 positions matching TRBD2. J was trimmed by 10 bases and V by 7 bases; bases with no gene match: 14. CDR3 length: 15 amino acids. Germline CDR1 SGHNT, CDR2 YENEEA.

The chain carries TRBV5-1 and TRBJ2-1; 13 bases are shared with TRBD2. This CDR3 has 15 amino acids. With V trimmed by 3 bases and J by 7 bases, 4 bases remained unmatched. Germline V gene lookup returns CDR1 SGHRS and CDR2 YFSETQ. CDR3 amino acids: CASSSLAGGPNEQFF. DNA for the CDR3: TGCGCCAGCAGCTCACTAGCGGGGGGGCCGAATGAGCAGTTCTTC. Drawing the rest from reference TRBV5-1 and TRBJ2-1, the complete variable domain is KAGVTQTPRYLIKTRGQQVTLSCSPISGHRSVSWYQQTPGQGLQFLFEYFSETQRNKGNFPGRFSGRQFSNSRSEMNVSTLELGDSALYLCASSSLAGGPNEQFFGPGTRLTVL.

The chain carries TRBV7-2 and TRBJ1-2, with no clear D. Trimming pared 1 base from V and 3 bases from J, leaving 9 bases between. This CDR3 contains 14 residues. The V gene's germline CDR1 is SGHTA and CDR2 FQGNSA. The CDR3 sequence is CASSLEPNDYGYTF. CDR3 nucleotide sequence: TGTGCCAGCAGCTTAGAACCTAACGACTATGGCTACACCTTC.